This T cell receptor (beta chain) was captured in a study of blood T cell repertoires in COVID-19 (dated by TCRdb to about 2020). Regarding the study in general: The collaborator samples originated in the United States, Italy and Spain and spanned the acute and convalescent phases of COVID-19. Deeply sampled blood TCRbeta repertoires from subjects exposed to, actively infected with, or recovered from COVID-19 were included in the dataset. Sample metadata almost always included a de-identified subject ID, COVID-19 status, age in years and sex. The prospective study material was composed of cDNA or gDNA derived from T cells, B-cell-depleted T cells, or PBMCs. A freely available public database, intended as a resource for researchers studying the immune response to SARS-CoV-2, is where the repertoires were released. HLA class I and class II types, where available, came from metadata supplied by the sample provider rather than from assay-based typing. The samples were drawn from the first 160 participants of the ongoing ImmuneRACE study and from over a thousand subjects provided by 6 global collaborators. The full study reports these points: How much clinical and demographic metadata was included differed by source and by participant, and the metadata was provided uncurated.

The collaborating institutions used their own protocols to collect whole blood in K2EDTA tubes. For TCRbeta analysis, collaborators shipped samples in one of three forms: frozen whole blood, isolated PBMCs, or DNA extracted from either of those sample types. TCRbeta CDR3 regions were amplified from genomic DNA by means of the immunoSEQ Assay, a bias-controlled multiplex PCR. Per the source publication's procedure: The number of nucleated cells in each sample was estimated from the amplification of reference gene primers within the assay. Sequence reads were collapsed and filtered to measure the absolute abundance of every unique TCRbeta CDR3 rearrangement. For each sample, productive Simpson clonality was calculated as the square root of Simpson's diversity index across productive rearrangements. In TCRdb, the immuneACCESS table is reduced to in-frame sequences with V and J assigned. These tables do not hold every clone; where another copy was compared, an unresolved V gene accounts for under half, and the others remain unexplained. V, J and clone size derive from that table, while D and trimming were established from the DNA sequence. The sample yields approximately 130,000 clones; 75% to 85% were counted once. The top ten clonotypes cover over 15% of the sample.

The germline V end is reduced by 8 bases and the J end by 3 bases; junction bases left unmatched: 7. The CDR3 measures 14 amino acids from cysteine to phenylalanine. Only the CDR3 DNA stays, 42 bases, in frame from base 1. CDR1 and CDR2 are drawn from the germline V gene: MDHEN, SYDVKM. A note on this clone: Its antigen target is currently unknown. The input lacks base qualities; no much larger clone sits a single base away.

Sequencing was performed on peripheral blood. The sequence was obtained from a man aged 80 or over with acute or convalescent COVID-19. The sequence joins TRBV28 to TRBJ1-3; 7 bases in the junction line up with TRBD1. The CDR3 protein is CASSQGDFGNTIYF. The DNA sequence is TGTGCCAGCTCGCAGGGGGACTTTGGAAACACCATATATTTT.